This TCR beta chain stems from a study of shared clonotypes between healthy human individuals. Sequencing was performed with immunoSEQ multiplex PCR; in TCRdb, only in-frame clones are kept and a portion is missing. The data hold 2 million to 2.5 million clones, with 90% to 97% observed a single time. Concerning this clone: The antigen is undetermined.

Study outcomes and limitations: On the whole, naive subsets had larger estimated richness than memory subsets had.

CDR1 and CDR2 (germline): SGHNT, YYREEE (reference sequence). V lost 5 bases and J lost 0, with 12 bases in between. The CDR3 extends over 15 amino acids. The sample consisted of naive CD4+ T cells sorted from blood. Subset here: CD45RA+ positively selected. The genes are TRBV5-4 and TRBJ2-4, with unresolved D. The receptor comes from a man aged 18 to 35 in good health. The CDR3: CASSLNPLAKNIQYF. The DNA for the CDR3 is TGTGCCAGCAGTCTGAACCCCCTAGCCAAAAACATTCAGTACTTC.